A single T cell receptor (beta chain) is shown here with its context. The sample originates from a study of blood T cell repertoires in COVID-19. Study summary: PBMCs, B-cell-depleted T cells, or T cells were the source of the cDNA or gDNA that made up the material.

Profiled with immunoSEQ multiplex PCR; TCRdb holds only in-frame clones, not every one. The table includes roughly 100,000 clones, about 85% detected once. The CDR3 runs 17 residues. V dropped 1 base and J dropped 8 bases, with 18 bases sitting between them. CDR1 and CDR2 from the germline V gene are MGHRA and YSYEKL. This rearrangement joins TRBV4-1 to TRBJ1-6, with a tentative D call TRBD1 (5 bases). This clonotype originated in a human donor in a cohort sampled during active COVID-19. Sequenced sample: peripheral blood. The CDR3 DNA follows: TGCGCCAGCAGCCAAGGTCGGCTGGGCAGGGTTGATTCACCCCTCCACTTT. Its translation is CASSQGRLGRVDSPLHF.